The 13 T cell receptor beta chains below all came from one sample that was sequenced in a study of blood T cell repertoires in COVID-19. The data were produced by immunoSEQ multiplex PCR, yet TCRdb's version contains in-frame clones alone and is incomplete. The table lists around 250,000 clones, approximately 82% of them singletons. The sample comprised peripheral blood. The receptor set was obtained from a man under 40 who had recovered from COVID-19.

Turning to this clone: This same CDR3 is encoded by further DNA sequences in the sample. V is TRBV5-5 and J is TRBJ2-5; no reliable D call. The length of the CDR3 is 11 residues. Germline V gene lookup returns CDR1 SGHKS and CDR2 YYEKEE (reference sequence). The V gene lost 4 bases and the J gene lost 2 bases, with 3 bases spanning the gap. CDR3 amino acids: CASSRQETQYF. CDR3 nucleotides: TGTGCCAGCAGCCGGCAAGAGACCCAGTACTTC.

The chain uses TRBV5-4 and TRBJ1-1, with D possibly TRBD1 on 5 matching bases. The CDR3 runs 14 residues. V was trimmed by 0 bases and J by 6 bases, leaving 12 bases between them. Germline CDR1 and CDR2: SGHNT and YYREEE (reference sequence). The DNA of the CDR3 is TGTGCCAGCAGCTTGGGCAGGGAGGTCTCTGAAGCTTTCTTT. This translates into CASSLGREVSEAFF.

J is TRBJ2-3 and V is TRBV9; tentative D call: TRBD1 (5 bases). The CDR3 has 13 amino acids. CDR1 and CDR2 from the germline V gene are SGDLS and YYNGEE. The V and J ends lost 0 bases and 4 bases respectively, with 6 bases between them. The CDR3 here is CASSVGGADTQYF. The CDR3 DNA is TGTGCCAGCAGCGTAGGGGGCGCAGATACGCAGTATTTT.

V usage is TRBV7-3 and J usage is TRBJ2-1; 13 bases are shared with TRBD2. The CDR3 is made up of 16 amino acids. V was clipped by 5 bases and J by 4 bases; unmatched bases: 5. Germline loops: CDR1 SGHTA, CDR2 FQGTGA. CDR3 nucleotides: TGTGCCAGCAGCCCGCGACTAGCGGGGGGTTACAATGAGCAGTTCTTC. It encodes CASSPRLAGGYNEQFF. Looking up the rest from reference TRBV7-3 and TRBJ2-1 gives the full variable domain: GAGVSQTPSNKVTEKGKYVELRCDPISGHTALYWYRQSLGQGPEFLIYFQGTGAADDSGLPNDRFFAVRPEGSVSTLKIQRTERGDSAVYLCASSPRLAGGYNEQFFGPGTRLTVL.

This chain connects TRBV5-5 to TRBJ2-3, with D maybe TRBD2 (6 bases). V was cut by 4 bases and J by 4 bases, with 16 bases left in between. Germline V gene sequence: CDR1 SGHKS, CDR2 YYEKEE (reference sequence). The CDR3 runs 15 residues. The CDR3 reads CASSQTGTRPDTQYF. The DNA for the CDR3 is TGTGCCAGCAGCCAAACTGGGACTCGCCCAGATACGCAGTATTTT.

The chain is built from TRBV6-5 and TRBJ2-3; no firm D call. Deletions cut 0 bases from V and 4 bases from J, with 14 bases between. The CDR3 totals 16 residues. In germline, CDR1 is MNHEY, CDR2 SVGAGI. The chain's CDR3 is CASSYSPPGVADTQYF. CDR3 in DNA: TGTGCCAGCAGTTACTCGCCCCCGGGTGTCGCAGATACGCAGTATTTT.

The chain uses TRBV6-5 and TRBJ2-2; no reliable D call. V lost 10 bases, J lost 4 bases, and 16 bases lay in between. The CDR3 runs 14 residues. The V gene's germline CDR1 is MNHEY and CDR2 SVGAGI. As DNA, the CDR3 is TGTGCCATCCAAGACACCGTGAGCACCGGGGAGCTGTTTTTT. It codes for CAIQDTVSTGELFF.

The gene calls are TRBV20-1 and TRBJ2-7; no definite D call. This CDR3 contains 11 residues. Germline CDR1 and CDR2: DFQATT and SNEGSKA (reference sequence). V lost 6 bases to trimming and J lost 3 bases, with 9 bases between them. CDR3 coding DNA: TGCAGTGCGGTTACAGACTACGAGCAGTACTTC. As protein: CSAVTDYEQYF.

This clone was found once. The chain is built from TRBV21-1 and TRBJ2-7; the DNA was not used to check the table's D call, TRBD1. TRBV21-1 has pseudogene status. The CDR3 contains 16 residues. The DNA of the CDR3 is TGTGCCAGCAGCGCCGGAGGTGAGACAGGGATTTGTGAGCAGTACGTC. This translates into CASSAGGETGICEQYV.

This chain links TRBV14 with TRBJ1-2; tentatively, D is TRBD1 (6 bases). This CDR3 has 16 amino acids. Germline assignment: CDR1 SGHDN and CDR2 FVKESK. V lost 0 bases and J 4 bases, leaving 15 bases between the germline ends. The CDR3 spells CASSQDLSQGAYGYTF. CDR3 bases: TGTGCCAGCAGCCAAGATCTGTCACAGGGAGCCTATGGCTACACCTTC.

The chain employs TRBV19 and TRBJ1-6, with D perhaps matching TRBD1 (5 bases). There are 16 residues in the CDR3. CDR1 is LNHDA, CDR2 SQIVND, per germline (reference sequence). With 5 bases removed from V and 0 bases from J, the gap between germline ends came to 11 bases. CDR3 loop: CASSQGRGSYNSPLHF. As DNA, the CDR3 is TGTGCCAGTAGTCAAGGAAGGGGCTCCTATAATTCACCCCTCCACTTT.

The DNA of the CDR3 is TGTGCCTCACGCGTGGCTAATGAAAAACTGTTTTTT. Residues: CASRVANEKLFF. The chain combines TRBV28 with TRBJ1-4; D ambiguous. The CDR3 contains 12 residues. Trimming left V 11 bases short and J 3 bases short, with 10 bases between. The V gene's germline CDR1 is MDHEN and CDR2 SYDVKM.

This clone was recorded only once. The chain carries TRBV6-5 and TRBJ1-5; 8 nucleotides line up with TRBD1. CDR1 is MNHEY and CDR2 is SVGAGI in the germline V gene. V lost 6 bases to trimming and J lost 11 bases; unmatched junction nucleotides: 9. The CDR3 length is 13 residues. The CDR3 DNA sequence: TGTGCCAGCAGAGACAGGGGCCAGGGGGCCCAGCATTTT. Its protein product is CASRDRGQGAQHF.